The T cell receptor (beta chain) described here comes from a study of cytomegalovirus exposure and HLA in healthy donors (TCRdb year 2017). Context from the whole study: According to a later analysis, one platform produced both the approximately 110 validation repertoires and the 550 to 800 repertoires of the first cohort. The study was designed to test whether signatures of past pathogen exposure could be identified by cataloging public T cell receptors. Along with the roughly 670-subject first cohort, a separate validation cohort of over 90 different subjects was used. To predict cytomegalovirus infection status, the study combined high-throughput TCR immunosequencing, statistical association of individual TCRs with disease status, and machine learning.

Relative to germline, V is 0 bases shorter and J is 2 bases shorter, with 15 bases between their ends. There are 17 amino acids in the CDR3, from cysteine to phenylalanine inclusive. The entry retains the CDR3 DNA only, 51 bases that are in frame from base 1. The germline V gene provides CDR1 LGHNA and CDR2 YSLEER. This clone was detected only a few times. The target of this receptor is not known. Within one base of it there is no much larger clone, and no base qualities were kept. Separate from the roughly 650-subject first cohort, the validation cohort of 120 subjects was the group to which the donors belonged. The library was prepared using the immunoSEQ multiplex PCR assay. The paper's processing steps were these. A statistical classification framework was developed to diagnose cytomegalovirus status using the catalog of TCR beta chain sequences. TCRdb took this table from immuneACCESS and kept in-frame rearrangements with V and J called. Such tables lack part of the clones; where checked against another copy, unresolved V genes explain under half of the gap, and the rest is unexplained. V and J calls and clone size follow that table, whereas D and trimming were derived from the DNA. The sample table contains approximately 210,000 clones; only one count was recorded for almost 90% of them. Clones ranked in the top ten supply roughly 3% of the sample.

What the research found in general, with its limitations: Across donors, most TCR sequences were observed very rarely, whereas some public TCRs were present in many individuals. In vitro tests confirmed that a few of the cytomegalovirus-associated TCR beta chains recognize cytomegalovirus antigens. Cytomegalovirus status was reported to be diagnosed by the classifier with high specificity and sensitivity in both the original and validation cohorts. In the study, some 180 TCR beta chains were listed as associated with cytomegalovirus. A later analysis had no HLA typing for the validation cohort, so co-occurrence there was scored across all 110 or so repertoires. In a later analysis, TCRs clustered in the first cohort were found to also tend to co-occur in the roughly 130 validation repertoires, with 85% to 95% of cluster scores above 0. According to the authors, the approach could potentially be generalized to other disease states and immunological phenotypes.

Rearrangement joined TRBV4-3 to TRBJ2-3; TRBD2 is perhaps the D gene, given 5 matching bases. The TCR comes from a young woman in good health and CMV-seronegative. Specimen: PBMCs. CDR3 protein: CASSQDLRESNTDTQYF. The DNA sequence follows: TGCGCCAGCAGCCAAGATCTGAGGGAGAGCAACACAGATACGCAGTATTTT.